What follows is one T cell receptor (beta chain) and its context. Germline V gene data show CDR1 as LNHDA and CDR2 as SQIVND (reference sequence). This CDR3 has 13 residues. The V end was cut by 2 bases, the J end by 7 bases, with 9 bases between. Libraries were prepared by immunoSEQ multiplex PCR; TCRdb keeps only in-frame clonotypes and omits some of them. This repertoire shows tens of thousands of clones, 82% found once; its top ten account for more than 0.8%. This sample stems from a study of memory CD4+ T cells and cytomegalovirus serostatus. Single viable CD3+CD4+CD8-CD45RO+ cells were sorted as the memory CD4+ T cells.

The sample was memory CD4+ T cells from blood. The clonotype comes from an adult in good health and CMV-seronegative. The rearrangement joins TRBV19 to TRBJ2-1; D remains ambiguous. The CDR3 region is CASSIIVGNEQFF. In DNA, the CDR3 is TGTGCCAGTAGTATAATCGTGGGGAATGAGCAGTTCTTC.